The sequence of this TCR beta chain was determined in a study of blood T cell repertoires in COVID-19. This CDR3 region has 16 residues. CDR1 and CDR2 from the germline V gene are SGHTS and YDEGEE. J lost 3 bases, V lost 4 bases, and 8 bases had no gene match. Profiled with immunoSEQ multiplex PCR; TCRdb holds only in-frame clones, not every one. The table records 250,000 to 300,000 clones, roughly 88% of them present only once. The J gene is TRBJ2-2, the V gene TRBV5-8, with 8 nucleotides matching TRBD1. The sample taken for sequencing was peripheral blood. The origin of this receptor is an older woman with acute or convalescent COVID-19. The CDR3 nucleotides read TGTGCCAGCAGCCGTAGGTGGACAGGGTACACCGGGGAGCTGTTTTTT. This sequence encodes CASSRRWTGYTGELFF.